The present entry profiles one T cell receptor (beta chain) with its context. This record comes from a study of blood T cell repertoires in COVID-19. Study summary: There were acute and convalescent COVID-19 samples, and they came from the United States, Italy and Spain. From T cells, B-cell-depleted T cells, or PBMCs came the material, which was cDNA or gDNA.

This CDR3 has 14 residues. V was clipped by 5 bases and J by 1 base, with 9 bases between them. The germline V gene has CDR1 LNHNV and CDR2 YYDKDF (reference sequence). Original processing notes: Estimates of nucleated cell counts were drawn from the amplification of reference gene primers. The protocol was immunoSEQ multiplex PCR, while the TCRdb copy is restricted to in-frame clones and leaves out a portion. V and J calls and clone size are as listed in that table; D and trimming were resolved from the DNA. Found here are 150,000 to 200,000 clones, 77% of them singletons; the top ten hold about 3%.

This sequence was found in a man in his 70s with acute or convalescent COVID-19. The chain employs TRBV15 and TRBJ1-5; D is uncertain. Sample: peripheral blood. CDR3 sequence (DNA): TGTGCCACCAGCCGAGGTTTAAGCAATCAGCCCCAGCATTTT. Protein: CATSRGLSNQPQHF.